This TCR beta chain is drawn from a study of T-cell memory formation after mild COVID-19. Overall study: Among the donors, TCR clusters were largely specific to each donor. Study-wide results and caveats: Clones shrinking between day 15 and 85 showed a balanced CD4/CD8 split, and those that grew later tilted toward CD4+.

The table lists this clonotype with a few counts. Antigen specificity is unknown. Trimming left V 4 bases short and J 2 bases short, with 10 bases between. The germline CDR1 and CDR2 sequences are ENHRY and SYGVKD. The CDR3 totals 14 residues. TCRdb independently ran MiXCR on the 5' RACE reads; one entry per CDR3 protein. The data hold about 430,000 distinct CDR3 sequences, with about a sixth observed a single time. The chain couples TRBV10-3 to TRBJ2-3; D gene uncertain. Sequenced input: PBMCs or a T cell subset sorted from them (not recorded which). The receptor comes from a man aged 18-30 years who had mild COVID-19 (a few samples of this study predate the infection). Cell type and time point are not known. The CDR3 nucleotides read TGTGCCATCAGTGGAGGCTACACCACAGATACGCAGTATTTT. It codes for CAISGGYTTDTQYF.